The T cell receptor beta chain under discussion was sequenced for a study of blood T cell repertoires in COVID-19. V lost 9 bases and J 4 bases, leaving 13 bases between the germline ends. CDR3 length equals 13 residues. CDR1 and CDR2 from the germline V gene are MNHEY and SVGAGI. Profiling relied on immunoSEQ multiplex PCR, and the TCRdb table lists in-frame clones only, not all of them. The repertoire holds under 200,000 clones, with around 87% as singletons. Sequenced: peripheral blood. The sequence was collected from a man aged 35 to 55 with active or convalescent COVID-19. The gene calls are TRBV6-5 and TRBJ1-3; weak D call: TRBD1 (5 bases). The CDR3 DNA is TGTGCCAGTACTGACAGTGCAGGAAACACCATATATTTT. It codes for CASTDSAGNTIYF.